What follows are 8 T cell receptor beta chains derived from one specimen sequenced in a study of CD8+ T cells in alopecia areata. RNA extraction was followed by reverse transcription into cDNA, which acted as the sequencing template. Measured with immunoSEQ multiplex PCR; TCRdb has only the in-frame clones, and not every one. The table lists more than 250,000 clones, with no singletons. Markers including CD4, CD8alpha, NKG2D and NKG2ACE guided sorting of pooled cutaneous lymph node cells. Sample: CD4+ T cells sorted from a lymph node. The source is a C3H/HeJ mouse with alopecia areata. MHC haplotype of the mouse line: H2-k.

In regard to this clone: The germline and genes are mouse ones. The read terminates 4 residues ahead of where the CDR3 ends, so the germline J gene completes it. At the DNA level, this CDR3 is encoded by other sequences in the same sample as well. The chain couples TRBV1 to TRBJ2-2; TRBD2 matches at 9 bases. The germline CDR1 and CDR2 sequences are NSQYPW and LRSPGD (reference sequence). V dropped 1 base and J dropped 3; count of bases not matched to a gene: 3. The CDR3 is made up of 16 amino acids. CDR3 protein: CTCSAGGGADTGQLYF. The sequenced CDR3 bases are TGCACCTGCAGTGCAGGTGGGGGGGCGGACACCGGG.

With respect to this clone: Genes and germline come from the mouse. The DNA ends 4 residues before the CDR3 does, and the rest of the CDR3 is filled in from the germline J gene. The sample has other DNA sequences that encode this CDR3 too. The rearrangement links TRBV19 to TRBJ1-2; the match to TRBD1 covers 7 bases. Germline CDR1 and CDR2: FNHDT and SITEND (reference sequence). The CDR3 contains 12 residues. The CDR3 reads CASSRQGSDYTF. The DNA read from the CDR3 is TGTGCCAGCAGTAGACAGGGATCC.

This clone was counted between two and nine times. Mouse names are used for the genes. The sequence runs out 4 residues before the end of the CDR3; the remainder is reconstructed from the germline J gene. V and J are TRBV1 and TRBJ1-1; 10 bases match TRBD1. This CDR3 has 14 amino acids. Germline assignment: CDR1 NSQYPW and CDR2 LRSPGD (reference sequence). CDR3 DNA, as far as it was read: TGCACCTGCAGTACCGGGACAGGGGAGCCA. This sequence encodes CTCSTGTGEP. The entire CDR3 protein is CTCSTGTGEPEVFF.

On this clone: Mouse gene names and germline throughout. The DNA ends 4 residues before the CDR3 does, and the rest of the CDR3 is filled in from the germline J gene. This rearrangement joins TRBV13-1 to TRBJ2-1, with TRBD2 matching over 8 bases. The CDR3 totals 14 residues. Per germline, CDR1 NSHNY and CDR2 SYGAGN. The CDR3 bases that were read are TGTGCCAGCAGTGAGGGGGGGGCGCACGCT. It specifies CASSEGGAHA. The CDR3 as a whole reads CASSEGGAHAEQFF.

In the case of this clone: Each gene name is a mouse one. The read terminates 4 residues ahead of where the CDR3 ends, so the germline J gene completes it. Other DNA sequences in the sample encode the same CDR3. The rearrangement links TRBV1 to TRBJ2-3; 7 nucleotides line up with TRBD1. This CDR3 comprises 15 residues. Trimming took 1 base from V and 0 from J; bases not matched to a gene: 1. Germline values: CDR1 NSQYPW, CDR2 LRSPGD (reference sequence). CDR3 DNA (partial): TGCACCTGCAGTGCAGTGGGACAGAGTGCAGAA. Translation: CTCSAVGQSAE. The CDR3 in its entirety is CTCSAVGQSAETLYF.

Comment on this clone: Gene labels here are mouse ones. The missing CDR3 end, 4 residues past where the read stops, is filled in from the germline J gene. Other DNA sequences in the sample encode the same CDR3. V is TRBV13-2 and J is TRBJ2-5, with D possibly matching TRBD2 (6 bases). The CDR3 consists of 13 residues. The germline V gene encodes CDR1 NNHNN and CDR2 SYGAGS (reference sequence). This CDR3 reads CASGDGGEDTQYF. The CDR3 DNA, read in part, is TGTGCCAGCGGTGATGGGGGGGAGGAC.

This clone was recorded at least ten times. Gene names refer to mouse genes. The DNA ends 4 residues before the CDR3 does, and the rest of the CDR3 is filled in from the germline J gene. The chain joins TRBV17 to TRBJ2-1; weak D call: TRBD1 (6 bases). The CDR3 extends over 15 amino acids. Trimming took off 1 base at V and 3 bases at J, with 10 bases between the two ends. Germline V lookup: CDR1 MNHDT, CDR2 YYDKIL. CDR3 bases read: TGTGCTAGCAGTAGAGCCCCCAGGGGCTATGCT. The encoded protein is CASSRAPRGYA. The CDR3 in full is CASSRAPRGYAEQFF.

Only a few counts were recorded for this clone. Each gene name is a mouse one. Coverage ceases 4 residues before the CDR3 finishes, and the germline J gene fills in the end. The chain is built from TRBV5 and TRBJ2-1, with 9 nucleotides matching TRBD2. The germline V gene encodes CDR1 LGHNA and CDR2 YNLKQL (reference sequence). Trimming at V came to 4 bases and at J to 5 bases, leaving 3 bases not matched to a gene. The CDR3 is 14 residues long. The CDR3 spells CASSRWGGDAEQFF. The CDR3 DNA, read in part, is TGTGCCAGCAGCCGTTGGGGGGGCGATGCT.